Listed below are T cell receptor beta chains from one sample, sequenced in a study of blood T cell repertoires in COVID-19. The table came from immunoSEQ multiplex PCR; TCRdb's copy has only in-frame clones and leaves some out. The sample lists a few hundred thousand clones, roughly 90% occurring once. The sample comprised peripheral blood. These TCRs come from a woman aged 25 to 45 with COVID-19, enrolled during active disease. Both conserved end residues are part of each CDR3. D genes are given only for firm matches. The listing skips clone size in some rows; elsewhere it reads once, few, many or a size class.

v_gene: TRBV24-1
d_gene: .
len: 17
j_gene: TRBJ1-2
abundance: .
CDR3nt: TGTGCCACCAGTGATCCACAGGCGGGGGAAGTAGGCTATGGCTACACCTTC
CDR3aa: CATSDPQAGEVGYGYTF

v_gene: TRBV9
d_gene: TRBD1
len: 16
j_gene: TRBJ1-2
abundance: .
CDR3nt: TGTGCCAGCAGCGAACAGGGGGCGCGGGAACCCTATGGCTACACCTTC
CDR3aa: CASSEQGAREPYGYTF

v_gene: TRBV4-2
d_gene: .
len: 16
j_gene: TRBJ2-5
abundance: .
CDR3nt: TGTGCCAGCAGCCAAGGGCGCTCGGAGGCCCAAGAGACCCAGTACTTC
CDR3aa: CASSQGRSEAQETQYF

v_gene: TRBV2
d_gene: .
len: 17
j_gene: TRBJ1-3
abundance: .
CDR3nt: TGTGCCAGCAGTTACAGGGATCCCTCAGTCTCTGGAAACACCATATATTTT
CDR3aa: CASSYRDPSVSGNTIYF

v_gene: TRBV27
d_gene: TRBD2
len: 17
j_gene: TRBJ2-1
abundance: .
CDR3nt: TGTGCCAGCAGTTTATTCGGCCTAGCGGGGGTAAACAATGAGCAGTTCTTC
CDR3aa: CASSLFGLAGVNNEQFF

v_gene: TRBV30
d_gene: TRBD2
len: 14
j_gene: TRBJ2-5
abundance: .
CDR3nt: TGTGCCTGGAGCGCGGGAGGCTCCCGGGAGACCCAGTACTTC
CDR3aa: CAWSAGGSRETQYF

v_gene: TRBV6-2/TRBV6-3
d_gene: .
len: 14
j_gene: TRBJ2-2
abundance: once
CDR3nt: TGTGCCAGCAGTTGGGGACTGGGCACCGGGGAGCTGTTTTTT
CDR3aa: CASSWGLGTGELFF

v_gene: TRBV9
d_gene: .
len: 12
j_gene: TRBJ2-3
abundance: .
CDR3nt: TGTGCCTCCCGGGAAGGCACAGATACGCAGTATTTT
CDR3aa: CASREGTDTQYF

v_gene: TRBV28
d_gene: TRBD2
len: 14
j_gene: TRBJ2-1
abundance: .
CDR3nt: TGTGCCAGCAGTTCGACTAGCGAGGGGAATGAGCAGTTCTTC
CDR3aa: CASSSTSEGNEQFF

v_gene: TRBV27
d_gene: TRBD1
len: 14
j_gene: TRBJ1-5
abundance: .
CDR3nt: TGTGCCAGCGGCCAGGGGACAGGGGGTCAGCCCCAGCATTTT
CDR3aa: CASGQGTGGQPQHF

v_gene: TRBV27
d_gene: TRBD2
len: 15
j_gene: TRBJ2-3
abundance: .
CDR3nt: TGTGCCAGCAGTTTAGGACTAGCGGGAGCAGATACGCAGTATTTT
CDR3aa: CASSLGLAGADTQYF

v_gene: TRBV19
d_gene: .
len: 14
j_gene: TRBJ1-5
abundance: once
CDR3nt: TGTGCCAGTAGTATCACAGGGAAGGCTCAGCCCCAGCATTTT
CDR3aa: CASSITGKAQPQHF

v_gene: TRBV4-1
d_gene: TRBD1
len: 17
j_gene: TRBJ1-2
abundance: .
CDR3nt: TGCGCCAGCAGCCAAGGAATGGGACAGCTGGGCCCCTATGGCTACACCTTC
CDR3aa: CASSQGMGQLGPYGYTF

v_gene: TRBV5-1
d_gene: .
len: 16
j_gene: TRBJ1-6
abundance: .
CDR3nt: TGCGCCAGCAGCCAGGGGATTAGCTCCTATAATTCACCCCTCCACTTT
CDR3aa: CASSQGISSYNSPLHF

v_gene: TRBV11-3
d_gene: .
len: 16
j_gene: TRBJ2-2
abundance: once
CDR3nt: TGTGCCAGCAGCCCCCTAGGTAGCGGGAACACCGGGGAGCTGTTTTTT
CDR3aa: CASSPLGSGNTGELFF

v_gene: TRBV6-6
d_gene: .
len: 13
j_gene: TRBJ1-5
abundance: .
CDR3nt: TGTGCCAGCAGTTACCCGGACAAAGGGCCCCAGCATTTT
CDR3aa: CASSYPDKGPQHF

v_gene: TRBV6-2/TRBV6-3
d_gene: TRBD1
len: 15
j_gene: TRBJ1-6
abundance: .
CDR3nt: TGTGCCAGCAACCCGGGACAGATCTATAATTCACCCCTCCACTTT
CDR3aa: CASNPGQIYNSPLHF

v_gene: TRBV2
d_gene: TRBD1
len: 13
j_gene: TRBJ2-5
abundance: .
CDR3nt: TGTGCCAGCGGACAGGGGGGCGTGGAGACCCAGTACTTC
CDR3aa: CASGQGGVETQYF

v_gene: TRBV30
d_gene: .
len: 13
j_gene: TRBJ1-5
abundance: .
CDR3nt: TGTGCCTGGACCCCGGGCGGGGGGCAGCCCCAGCATTTT
CDR3aa: CAWTPGGGQPQHF

v_gene: TRBV19
d_gene: TRBD2
len: 17
j_gene: TRBJ2-2
abundance: .
CDR3nt: TGTGCCAGTAGTTTAACTAGCGGGAGATCGAACACCGGGGAGCTGTTTTTT
CDR3aa: CASSLTSGRSNTGELFF

v_gene: TRBV5-1
d_gene: .
len: 14
j_gene: TRBJ2-1
abundance: .
CDR3nt: TGCGCCAGCAGCCCAGGTAGCTCCTACAATGAGCAGTTCTTC
CDR3aa: CASSPGSSYNEQFF

v_gene: TRBV5-1
d_gene: TRBD1
len: 16
j_gene: TRBJ2-3
abundance: .
CDR3nt: TGCGCCAGCAGCTTGGGGGACAGGGGTTTTGCAGATACGCAGTATTTT
CDR3aa: CASSLGDRGFADTQYF

v_gene: TRBV5-1
d_gene: .
len: 12
j_gene: TRBJ1-1
abundance: once
CDR3nt: TGCGCCAGCCGGCAGGGGCAAACTGAAGCTTTCTTT
CDR3aa: CASRQGQTEAFF

v_gene: TRBV7-9
d_gene: .
len: 16
j_gene: TRBJ1-2
abundance: .
CDR3nt: TGTGCCAGCAGCTTAGCTGGCAGGGAGGCCAACTATGGCTACACCTTC
CDR3aa: CASSLAGREANYGYTF

v_gene: TRBV5-4
d_gene: .
len: 17
j_gene: TRBJ2-3
abundance: .
CDR3nt: TGTGCCAGCAGCTTGGGCGGGGGCGACACTAGCACAGATACGCAGTATTTT
CDR3aa: CASSLGGGDTSTDTQYF

v_gene: TRBV2
d_gene: .
len: 11
j_gene: TRBJ2-6
abundance: .
CDR3nt: TGTGCCAGCAGTGTGCCCGGCGTCCTGACTTTC
CDR3aa: CASSVPGVLTF

v_gene: TRBV7-2
d_gene: .
len: 15
j_gene: TRBJ2-5
abundance: .
CDR3nt: TGTGCCAGCAGCCAAGGGTCGGGGTCGAGGGAGACCCAGTACTTC
CDR3aa: CASSQGSGSRETQYF

v_gene: TRBV4-3
d_gene: .
len: 15
j_gene: TRBJ2-3
abundance: .
CDR3nt: TGCGCCAGCAGCCAAGATTCGACAGACACAGATACGCAGTATTTT
CDR3aa: CASSQDSTDTDTQYF

v_gene: TRBV4-1
d_gene: .
len: 18
j_gene: TRBJ2-7
abundance: .
CDR3nt: TGCGCCAGCAGCCAGTCTTTTCCGGGTCGCGGGCCCGGTTACGAGCAGTACTTC
CDR3aa: CASSQSFPGRGPGYEQYF

v_gene: TRBV2
d_gene: .
len: 14
j_gene: TRBJ2-3
abundance: .
CDR3nt: TGTGCCAGCAAAGGGGTGGCAGAGGCAGATACGCAGTATTTT
CDR3aa: CASKGVAEADTQYF

v_gene: TRBV5-1
d_gene: .
len: 16
j_gene: TRBJ1-6
abundance: .
CDR3nt: TGCGCCAGCAGGTTGGGCTTTGAGACTTCCAATTCACCCCTCCACTTT
CDR3aa: CASRLGFETSNSPLHF

v_gene: TRBV10-3
d_gene: TRBD1
len: 13
j_gene: TRBJ1-6
abundance: once
CDR3nt: TGTGCCATCAAACAGGGGGATAATTCACCCCTCCACTTT
CDR3aa: CAIKQGDNSPLHF

v_gene: TRBV7-9
d_gene: .
len: 14
j_gene: TRBJ1-2
abundance: .
CDR3nt: TGTGCCAGCAGCTTAGAAGCACCAATTGATGGCTACACCTTC
CDR3aa: CASSLEAPIDGYTF

v_gene: TRBV28
d_gene: .
len: 12
j_gene: TRBJ2-7
abundance: .
CDR3nt: TGTGCCAGCAGTGGGCAGGGGTGGGGGCAGTACTTC
CDR3aa: CASSGQGWGQYF

v_gene: TRBV28
d_gene: .
len: 15
j_gene: TRBJ2-4
abundance: .
CDR3nt: TGTGCCAGCAGTAGGACAGAGCTAGCCAAAAACATTCAGTACTTC
CDR3aa: CASSRTELAKNIQYF

v_gene: TRBV30
d_gene: TRBD1
len: 16
j_gene: TRBJ1-1
abundance: .
CDR3nt: TGTGCCTGGAGTGACCAGGGGGCTCCCATAAACACTGAAGCTTTCTTT
CDR3aa: CAWSDQGAPINTEAFF

v_gene: TRBV5-1
d_gene: TRBD1
len: 16
j_gene: TRBJ2-1
abundance: .
CDR3nt: TGCGCCAGCAGCTCCGGACAGGGGGGGTCCTACAATGAGCAGTTCTTC
CDR3aa: CASSSGQGGSYNEQFF

v_gene: TRBV6-5
d_gene: .
len: 15
j_gene: TRBJ2-2
abundance: once
CDR3nt: TGTGCCAGCAGTTTCCCCAGGGGGAACACCGGGGAGCTGTTTTTT
CDR3aa: CASSFPRGNTGELFF

v_gene: TRBV27
d_gene: .
len: 13
j_gene: TRBJ2-2
abundance: .
CDR3nt: TGTGCCAGCAGTCCCTCGAACACCGGGGAGCTGTTTTTT
CDR3aa: CASSPSNTGELFF

v_gene: TRBV6-6
d_gene: TRBD1
len: 15
j_gene: TRBJ1-3
abundance: .
CDR3nt: TGTGCCAGCAGAGGGGACAGGAGCTCTGGAAACACCATATATTTT
CDR3aa: CASRGDRSSGNTIYF

v_gene: TRBV4-2
d_gene: .
len: 11
j_gene: TRBJ1-2
abundance: .
CDR3nt: TGTGCCAGCAGCCACGGCTATGGCTACACCTTC
CDR3aa: CASSHGYGYTF

v_gene: TRBV7-9
d_gene: .
len: 12
j_gene: TRBJ2-5
abundance: .
CDR3nt: TGTGCCAGCAGCTTAGCGGCAGAGACCCAGTACTTC
CDR3aa: CASSLAAETQYF

v_gene: TRBV5-6
d_gene: TRBD2
len: 16
j_gene: TRBJ2-5
abundance: once
CDR3nt: TGTGCCAGCACCAAACTAGCGGGGGACCGCCAAGAGACCCAGTACTTC
CDR3aa: CASTKLAGDRQETQYF